This T cell receptor (beta chain) appears in the sequencing data of a study of blood T cell repertoires in COVID-19. Study overall: Specimens from acute and convalescent COVID-19 originated in the United States, Italy and Spain. PBMCs, B-cell-depleted T cells, or T cells provided the cDNA or gDNA that made up the material.

Participant ages covered roughly 18 to 89 years across 24 US areas. Between the trimmed V and J ends, which lost 4 bases and 7 bases, there was a span of 8 bases. Germline lookup yields CDR1 LGHDT and CDR2 YNNKEL (reference sequence). This CDR3 comprises 12 residues. The repertoire was sequenced with immunoSEQ multiplex PCR; TCRdb's copy has only in-frame clones and lacks some. This sample has about 200,000 clones, with just under 90% found just once. The chain recombines TRBV3-1 (or the pseudogene TRBV3-2) with TRBJ1-5; D gene unclear. Sequenced input: PBMCs or T cells enriched from blood (not recorded which). The sequence was collected from a woman aged 25 to 45 with acute COVID-19. The CDR3 sequence is CASSPLLQPQHF. The DNA of the CDR3 is TGTGCCAGCAGCCCCCTCCTCCAGCCCCAGCATTTT.